Sequencing of this T cell receptor (beta chain) was carried out in a study of T cells after yellow fever vaccination. V shed 0 bases and J 5 bases; nucleotides not matched to a gene: 3. The CDR3 has 15 residues. Germline lookup yields CDR1 SGHKS and CDR2 YYEKEE (reference sequence). In TCRdb, the 5' RACE reads were re-called with MiXCR into one record per CDR3 protein. The sample consists of roughly 340,000 distinct CDR3 sequences, 8.7% of them appearing once. This clonotype appeared a few times. Sample: PBMCs, taken on the day of the first yellow fever vaccination. The chain carries TRBV5-5 and TRBJ1-5, with TRBD1 matching 9 bases. The clonotype was recovered from a man aged 18 to 29 who received the YFV17D yellow fever vaccine. CDR3 DNA: TGTGCCAGCAGCTTGGGACAGGGGGTTTATCAGCCCCAGCATTTT. This sequence encodes CASSLGQGVYQPQHF.